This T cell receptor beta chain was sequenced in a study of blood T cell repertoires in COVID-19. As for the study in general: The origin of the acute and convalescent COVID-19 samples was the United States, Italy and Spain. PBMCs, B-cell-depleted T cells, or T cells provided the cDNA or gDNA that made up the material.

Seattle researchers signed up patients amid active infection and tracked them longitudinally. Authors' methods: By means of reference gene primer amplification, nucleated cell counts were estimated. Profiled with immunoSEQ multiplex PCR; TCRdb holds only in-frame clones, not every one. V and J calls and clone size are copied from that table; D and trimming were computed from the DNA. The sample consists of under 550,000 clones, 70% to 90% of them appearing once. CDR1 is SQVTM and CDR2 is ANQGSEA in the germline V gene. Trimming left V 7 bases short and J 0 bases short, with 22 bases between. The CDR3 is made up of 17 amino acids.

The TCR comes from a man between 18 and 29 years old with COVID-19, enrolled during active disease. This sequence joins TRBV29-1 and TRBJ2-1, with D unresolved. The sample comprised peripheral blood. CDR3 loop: CSAVDTKSPPSYNEQFF. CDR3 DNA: TGCAGCGCCGTCGACACCAAGTCGCCCCCCTCCTACAATGAGCAGTTCTTC.